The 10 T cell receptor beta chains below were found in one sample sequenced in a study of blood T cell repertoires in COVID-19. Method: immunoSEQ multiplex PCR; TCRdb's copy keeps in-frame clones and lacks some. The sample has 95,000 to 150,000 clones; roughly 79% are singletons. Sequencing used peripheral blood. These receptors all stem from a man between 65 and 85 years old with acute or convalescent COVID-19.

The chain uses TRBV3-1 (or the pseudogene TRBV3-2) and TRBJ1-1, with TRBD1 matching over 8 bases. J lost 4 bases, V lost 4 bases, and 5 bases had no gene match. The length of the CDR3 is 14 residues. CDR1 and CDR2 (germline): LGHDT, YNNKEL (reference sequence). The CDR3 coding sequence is TGTGCCAGCAGCCCCCCAGGGGGCTCCACTGAAGCTTTCTTT. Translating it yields CASSPPGGSTEAFF.

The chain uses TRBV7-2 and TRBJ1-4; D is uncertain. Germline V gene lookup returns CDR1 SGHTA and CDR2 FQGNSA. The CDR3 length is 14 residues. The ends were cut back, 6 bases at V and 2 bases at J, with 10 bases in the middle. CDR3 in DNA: TGTGCCAGCAGGGCGGGGTTGACTAATGAAAAACTGTTTTTT. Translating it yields CASRAGLTNEKLFF.

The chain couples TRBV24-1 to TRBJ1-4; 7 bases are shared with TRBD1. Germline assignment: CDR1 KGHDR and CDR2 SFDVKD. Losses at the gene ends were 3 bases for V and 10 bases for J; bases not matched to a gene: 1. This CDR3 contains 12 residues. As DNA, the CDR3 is TGTGCCACCAGTGATCCAGGGGGAAAACTGTTTTTT. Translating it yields CATSDPGGKLFF.

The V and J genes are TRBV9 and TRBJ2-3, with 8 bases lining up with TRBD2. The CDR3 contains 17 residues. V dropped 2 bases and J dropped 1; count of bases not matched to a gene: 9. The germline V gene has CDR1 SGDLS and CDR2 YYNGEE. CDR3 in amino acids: CASSVGPGSGGTDTQYF. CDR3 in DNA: TGTGCCAGCAGCGTGGGACCGGGTAGCGGGGGCACAGATACGCAGTATTTT. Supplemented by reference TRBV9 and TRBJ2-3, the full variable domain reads DSGVTQTPKHLITATGQRVTLRCSPRSGDLSVYWYQQSLDQGLQFLIQYYNGEERAKGNILERFSAQQFPDLHSELNLSSLELGDSALYFCASSVGPGSGGTDTQYFGPGTRLTVL.

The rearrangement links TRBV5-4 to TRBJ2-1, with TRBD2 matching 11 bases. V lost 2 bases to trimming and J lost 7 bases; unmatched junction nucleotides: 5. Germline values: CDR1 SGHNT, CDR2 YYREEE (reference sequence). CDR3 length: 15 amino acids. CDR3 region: CASSFLSGGANEQFF. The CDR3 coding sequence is TGTGCCAGCAGCTTCCTTAGCGGGGGGGCGAATGAGCAGTTCTTC.

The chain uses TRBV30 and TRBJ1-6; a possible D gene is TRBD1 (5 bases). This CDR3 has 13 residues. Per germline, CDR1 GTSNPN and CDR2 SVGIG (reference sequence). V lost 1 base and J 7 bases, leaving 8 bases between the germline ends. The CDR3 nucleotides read TGTGCCTGGAGTGAGGGGATCAATTCACCCCTCCACTTT. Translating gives CAWSEGINSPLHF. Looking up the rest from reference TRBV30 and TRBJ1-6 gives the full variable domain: SQTIHQWPATLVQPVGSPLSLECTVEGTSNPNLYWYRQAAGRGLQLLFYSVGIGQISSEVPQNLSASRPQDRQFILSSKKLLLSDSGFYLCAWSEGINSPLHFGNGTRLTVT.

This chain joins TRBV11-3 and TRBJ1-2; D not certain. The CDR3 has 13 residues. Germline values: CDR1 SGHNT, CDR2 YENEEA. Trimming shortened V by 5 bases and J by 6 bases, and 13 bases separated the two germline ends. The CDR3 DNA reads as TGTGCCAGCAGCCCCCCCATGGCGGATGGCTACACCTTC. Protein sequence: CASSPPMADGYTF.

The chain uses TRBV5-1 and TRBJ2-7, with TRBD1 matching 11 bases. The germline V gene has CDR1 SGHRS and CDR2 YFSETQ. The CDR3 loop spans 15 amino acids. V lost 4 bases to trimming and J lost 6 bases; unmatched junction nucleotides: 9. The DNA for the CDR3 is TGCGCCAGCAGCCAGAATGTGGGACAGGGGGGCGAGCAGTACTTC. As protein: CASSQNVGQGGEQYF.

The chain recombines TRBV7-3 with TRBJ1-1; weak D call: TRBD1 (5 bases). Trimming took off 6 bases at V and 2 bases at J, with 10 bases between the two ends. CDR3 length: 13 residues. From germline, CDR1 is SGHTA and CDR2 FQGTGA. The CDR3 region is CASREGPNTEAFF. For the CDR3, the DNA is TGTGCCAGCAGGGAGGGGCCCAACACTGAAGCTTTCTTT.

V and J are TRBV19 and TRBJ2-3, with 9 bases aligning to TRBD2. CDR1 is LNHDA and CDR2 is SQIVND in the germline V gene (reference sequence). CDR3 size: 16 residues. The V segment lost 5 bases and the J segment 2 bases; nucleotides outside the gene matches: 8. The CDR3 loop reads CASSASGTSHTDTQYF. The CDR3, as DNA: TGTGCCAGTAGTGCCTCCGGGACTAGCCACACAGATACGCAGTATTTT.